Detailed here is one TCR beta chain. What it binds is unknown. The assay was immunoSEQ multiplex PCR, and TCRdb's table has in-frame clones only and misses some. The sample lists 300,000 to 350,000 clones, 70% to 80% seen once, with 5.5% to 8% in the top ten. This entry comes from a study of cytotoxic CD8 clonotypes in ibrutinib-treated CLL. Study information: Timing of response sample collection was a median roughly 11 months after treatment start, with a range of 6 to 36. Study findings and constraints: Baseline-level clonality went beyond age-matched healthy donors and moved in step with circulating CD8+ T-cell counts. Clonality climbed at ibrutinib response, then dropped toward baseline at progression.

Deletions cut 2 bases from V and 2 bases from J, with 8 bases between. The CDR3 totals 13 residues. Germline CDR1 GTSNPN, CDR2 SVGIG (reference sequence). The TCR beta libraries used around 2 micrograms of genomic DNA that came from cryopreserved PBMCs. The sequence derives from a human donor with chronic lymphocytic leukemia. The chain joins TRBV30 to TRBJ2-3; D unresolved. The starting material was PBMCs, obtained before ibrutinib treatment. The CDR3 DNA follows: TGTGCCTGGAGTTCTGACAACACAGATACGCAGTATTTT. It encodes CAWSSDNTDTQYF.